The source of this T cell receptor beta chain is a study of Graves' ophthalmopathy and Graves' hyperthyroidism. Study results and caveats: Stable hyperthyroidism and ophthalmopathy were told apart by a 13-signature model, which achieved about 88% sensitivity and just over 80% specificity.

Pregnancy or lactation, uncontrolled infections and other autoimmune diseases were grounds for excluding patients. This clonotype appeared a single time. Its matching antigen is unknown. CDR1 and CDR2 (germline): ENHRY, SYGVKD. The CDR3 is 18 amino acids. V dropped 3 bases and J dropped 7 bases, with 25 bases sitting between them. RNA transcripts served as template for amplifying TCR beta CDR3 sequences. HTBI-primed first-round RT-PCR preceded second-round multiplex PCR. TCRdb passed the multiplex PCR reads through MiXCR, listing each CDR3 protein once. The sample holds around 1.1 million distinct CDR3 sequences; 35% to 40% are singletons and the top ten take roughly 11%.

This clonotype originated in an adult man with Graves' hyperthyroidism. The sequenced material came from peripheral blood or thyroid tissue (not recorded which). The gene calls are TRBV10-3 and TRBJ1-5; no clear D gene. Here the CDR3 DNA reads TGTGCCATCAGTGACCGCGGGCAGGTCACTGAAGCTTTCCAGCCCCAGCATTTT. Translating gives CAISDRGQVTEAFQPQHF.